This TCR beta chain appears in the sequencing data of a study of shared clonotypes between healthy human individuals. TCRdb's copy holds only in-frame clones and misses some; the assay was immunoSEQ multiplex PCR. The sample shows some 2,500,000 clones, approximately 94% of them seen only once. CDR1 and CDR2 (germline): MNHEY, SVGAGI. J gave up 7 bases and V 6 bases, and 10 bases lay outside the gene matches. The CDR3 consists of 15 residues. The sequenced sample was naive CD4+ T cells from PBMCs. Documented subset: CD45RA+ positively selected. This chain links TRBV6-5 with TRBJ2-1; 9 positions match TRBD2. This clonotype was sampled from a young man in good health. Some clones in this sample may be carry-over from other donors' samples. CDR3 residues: CASRPREGLWNEQFF. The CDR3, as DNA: TGTGCCAGCAGGCCGCGGGAGGGCCTCTGGAATGAGCAGTTCTTC.